This TCR beta chain was recorded in a study of metastatic and nonmetastatic thyroid tumors. In the study overall: For malignant and benign thyroid patients, tumor or nodule tissue and blood were the sources whose repertoires were compared.

Regarding the study as a whole: Significantly higher TCR beta diversity was reportedly seen in malignant thyroid tumors than benign nodules, in blood and tumor.

TCRdb reprocessed the PCR reads via MiXCR. The data hold 35,000 to 50,000 clones, with 3.2% observed a single time. No treatment had been given to any patient before thyroid surgery. This CDR3 contains 14 residues. Unmatched junction bases numbered 4, after V lost 2 bases and J lost 5 bases. CDR1 is LGHDT, CDR2 YNNKEL, per germline (reference sequence). Many counts were recorded for this clone. Its antigen remains unknown. The source material was blood. The chain combines TRBV3-1 with TRBJ2-5, with TRBD2 matching over 8 bases. The receptor's source is a female donor with papillary thyroid cancer or a benign thyroid nodule (not recorded which). Some clones in this sample may be carry-over from other donors' samples. CDR3 in amino acids: CASSQSGRSETQYF. In DNA, the CDR3 is TGTGCCAGCAGCCAAAGCGGGAGATCGGAGACCCAGTACTTC.